This T cell receptor (beta chain) was observed in a study of shared clonotypes between healthy human individuals (TCRdb year 2020). Concerning the study at large: The cohort included a few men and a couple of women between 18 and 49 years of age. For each donor, three plates each were used for CD4 naive and CD4 memory, two plates were used for CD8 naive, and one plate was used for CD8 memory. Between about 0.8 and 8.9 billion PBMCs per donor were obtained by leukapheresis. To estimate repertoire size and how much clonotype sharing occurs between individuals, the study deeply sequenced the blood TCR repertoires of 4 to 6 healthy adults. To increase sequencing depth and limit assay-specific biases, different laboratories used diverse techniques to prepare libraries and sequence TCR repertoires. Overall results and qualifications from the work: Rarefaction of sorted-subset datasets indicated incomplete sequencing despite the large sequencing depth. The small number of donors limited the genetic and exposure-history diversity represented. Sampling was restricted to blood, and TCR repertoires in tissues likely differ from the TCR repertoires found in blood. Sharing across a few donors was observed for approximately 5% of naive CD4, under 4% of naive CD8, 2% to 2.5% of memory CD4, and around 0.4% of memory CD8 clonotypes. Clonotypes shared by all four sorted-subset donors showed higher generation probabilities than non-shared clonotypes. Naive subsets generally had larger estimated clonotype richness than memory subsets did. Pairwise subsampling led to the expectation that sequencing depth would affect the degree of clonotype sharing among donors.

About this clone itself: The specificity of this receptor is unknown. No per-base quality is available; no much larger clone lies one base away.

Its CDR3 holds 16 amino acids, cysteine through phenylalanine. Only the CDR3 region is kept as DNA, spanning 48 bases read in frame from base 1. Via the germline V gene, CDR1 is KGHSH and CDR2 LQKENI. Between the V and J ends, shortened by 8 bases and 0 bases respectively, the junction contains 17 bases. CD8 naive samples were obtained by positive selection for CCR7 among CD45RO-negative cells, yielding a CD45RA+CCR7+ population from which TemRA cells were excluded. The donors were healthy, HIV-negative adults with no recently reported acute infections or vaccinations. Only Caucasian adults living in Nashville, Tennessee, USA were represented among the donors. Blood was collected by leukapheresis, and PBMCs were isolated by Ficoll-Histopaque density gradient centrifugation and then cryopreserved in liquid nitrogen vapor phase. Analytical flow cytometry was used to check the purity and quantity of each magnetically sorted T cell population. Genomic DNA was isolated from each sorted fraction and quantified by UV absorbance on a Nanodrop 2000c.

Using the deep immunoSEQ assay, TCR CDR3 regions were amplified from genomic DNA by multiplex PCR. Extracted genomic DNA from each cell subset was distributed evenly across all wells of several immunoSEQ 96-well plates, and each plate was treated as a replicate. Each replicate PCR for sorted subsets received roughly 0.2 ug genomic DNA, equal to about 30,000 T cell genomes. Purified libraries were measured with a Qubit 3.0 fluorometer, size-checked on a Bioanalyzer 2100, and measured again with the KAPA Library Quantification kit. A separate single-read 150-cycle Illumina NextSeq 550 flow cell was used to sequence each immunoSEQ 96-well plate. The authors' pipeline ran thus. Because the immunoSEQ output included only junctional sequences and no quality scores, the filtering could not be the same as the filtering used for full-length reads. To assign V/J genes and CDR3, sequences were annotated using PyIR, a Python wrapper for IgBLAST v1.9, with IMGT germline references. Reads with weak V/J assignments (E-value above 1e-6), missing CDR3, stop codons, out-of-frame junctions, or ambiguous translated residues were removed. V3J clonotypes were defined by identical inferred V gene, J gene, and CDR3 amino acid sequence. The percentage overlap between two repertoires was calculated by dividing the number of shared unique clonotypes by the size of the smaller repertoire. RTK rarefaction, the Chao1 estimator, and Recon v2.1 estimates of unobserved clonotypes were used to assess repertoire richness. For all TCRbeta clonotypes obtained by the gDNA method from several donors, generation probabilities were computed with OLGA. TCRdb obtained this table from immuneACCESS and retained in-frame rearrangements with V and J assigned. These tables miss some clones; where compared with another copy, unresolved V genes account for less than half of the shortfall, and the remainder is unexplained. D and trimming were read from the DNA, whereas the V and J calls and clone size are those reported in that table. The sample table shows hundreds of thousands of clones, and 95% to 98% are seen once. Clones ranked in the top ten supply 0.3% of the sample.

This receptor was obtained from a man aged 30-40 years in good health. Sequencing used naive CD8+ T cells sorted from blood. Sample cell subset or site, as interpreted from the label and publication: CD45RA+CCR7+. The V and J genes are TRBV18 and TRBJ1-5, with a weak D call of TRBD1 (6 bases match). The CDR3 region: CASKKTGNHSNQPQHF. The DNA sequence reads TGTGCCAGCAAAAAGACAGGAAATCATAGCAATCAGCCCCAGCATTTT.